The clone carrying this T cell receptor (beta chain) was picked up a small number of times. These data belong to a study of early T cells in non-severe SARS-CoV-2 infection. From germline, CDR1 is SGHVS and CDR2 FQNEAQ. V shed 3 bases and J 0 bases; nucleotides not matched to a gene: 6. The CDR3 is 16 amino acids. TCRdb recomputed calls from the 5' RACE reads with MiXCR, one row per CDR3 protein. The sample has tens of thousands of distinct CDR3 sequences, about 4.6% seen once. The sample comprised whole blood. V gene TRBV7-8 combines with J gene TRBJ2-3; 7 bases line up with TRBD2. This receptor was taken from an adult who was a healthcare worker with PCR-confirmed SARS-CoV-2 infection or an uninfected control (not recorded which). The CDR3 spells CASSLWGTTSTDTQYF. CDR3 nucleotide sequence: TGTGCCAGCAGCTTGTGGGGGACTACTAGCACAGATACGCAGTATTTT.